Shown below are 25 T cell receptor beta chains from a single sample sequenced in a study of T cells in Graves' hyperthyroidism and ophthalmopathy. Amplification targeted TCR beta CDR3 regions from RNA transcripts. When the TCR CDR3 underwent first-round RT-PCR, the HTBI primer set was used. TCRdb reprocessed the multiplex PCR reads with MiXCR, giving one entry per CDR3 protein. The table shows over 450,000 distinct CDR3 sequences, with approximately 14% occurring only once. What was sequenced was blood. These receptors were taken from a woman aged 18 to 35 with Graves' hyperthyroidism.

This clonotype was counted many times. The CDR3, as DNA: TGTGCCAGTAATGAGGGACAGGGCCCCTACGAGCAGTACGTC. Its protein is CASNEGQGPYEQYV. The chain is built from TRBV6-1 and TRBJ2-7; 9 bases align to TRBD1. The ends lost 9 bases at V and 2 bases at J; junction bases unmatched: 8. The V gene's germline CDR1 is MNHNS and CDR2 SASEGT. The CDR3 has 14 residues.

This clonotype appeared many times. The genes are TRBV11-2 and TRBJ2-1; D ambiguous. The CDR3 is 15 amino acids. V was pared by 6 bases and J by 1 base, with 13 bases between. The V gene's germline CDR1 is SGHAT and CDR2 FQNNGV. CDR3 loop: CASRSSAVSYNEQFF. Written as DNA, the CDR3 is TGTGCCAGCAGGTCCTCGGCAGTGTCCTACAATGAGCAGTTCTTC.

This clonotype was seen ten or more times. The chain joins TRBV12-3 or TRBV12-4 to TRBJ2-5, with D possibly being TRBD2 (6 bases). V was trimmed by 6 bases and J by 4 bases, leaving 6 bases between them. The length of the CDR3 is 11 residues. The CDR3 region has the DNA TGTGCCAGCAGGGAGGGAGAGACCCAGTACTTC. The encoded protein is CASREGETQYF.

This clonotype was detected ten times or more. This chain connects TRBV30 to TRBJ2-1, with D unclear. Trimming shortened V by 0 bases and J by 8 bases, and 5 bases separated the two germline ends. This CDR3 is built from 11 residues. Germline V CDR1 and CDR2: GTSNPN, SVGIG (reference sequence). CDR3 loop: CAWSVVDEQFF. The CDR3 DNA reads TGTGCCTGGAGTGTAGTGGATGAGCAGTTCTTC.

This clonotype was found many times. The rearrangement links TRBV20-1 to TRBJ2-2; weak D call: TRBD1 (5 bases). The V end was cut by 6 bases, the J end by 6 bases, with 14 bases between. CDR3 length: 13 amino acids. Germline V gene sequence: CDR1 DFQATT, CDR2 SNEGSKA (reference sequence). This CDR3 reads CSATAGRPGELFF. In DNA, the CDR3 is TGCAGTGCCACGGCAGGGCGGCCCGGGGAGCTGTTTTTT.

This clonotype has a count of ten or more. The chain joins TRBV27 to TRBJ1-4; a possible D gene is TRBD1 (5 bases). V shed 6 bases and J shed 4 bases, with 9 bases lying between them. The CDR3 is 13 residues long. The germline V gene encodes CDR1 MNHEY and CDR2 SMNVEV (reference sequence). DNA of the CDR3: TGTGCCAGCAGAGGGGATGGTAATGAAAAACTGTTTTTT. It encodes CASRGDGNEKLFF.

At least ten counts were recorded for this clonotype. The chain carries TRBV13 and TRBJ2-5, with 7 bases lining up with TRBD1. CDR3 length: 16 residues. V was pared by 5 bases and J by 1 base, with 10 bases of the junction left unmatched. Per germline, CDR1 PRHDT and CDR2 FYEKMQ (reference sequence). The CDR3 reads CASSRGFRDSQETQYF. The CDR3 coding sequence is TGTGCCAGCAGCCGGGGATTCAGGGACAGCCAAGAGACCCAGTACTTC.

This clonotype was picked up many times. This rearrangement joins TRBV11-2 to TRBJ1-1; D unresolved. The germline V and J ends were trimmed by 3 bases and 7 bases, with 15 bases remaining between them. The CDR3 extends over 14 amino acids. CDR1 SGHAT and CDR2 FQNNGV come from the germline V gene. CDR3 DNA sequence: TGTGCCAGCAGCTTTCAAAGCTTGTTGAATGAAGCTTTCTTT. This encodes CASSFQSLLNEAFF.

In its sample, this clonotype was seen a few times. This chain links TRBV19 with TRBJ2-7, with 11 bases lining up with TRBD1. The junction had 7 bases not matched to a gene; V was cut back by 4 bases and J by 5 bases. From germline, CDR1 is LNHDA and CDR2 SQIVND (reference sequence). This CDR3 region has 15 residues. The DNA of the CDR3 is TGTGCCAGTAGTAGGGCCCGGGACAGGGGGGACGAGCAGTACTTC. Its protein product is CASSRARDRGDEQYF.

The rearrangement links TRBV18 to TRBJ1-2; tentative D call: TRBD1 (5 bases). Between the trimmed V and J ends, which lost 2 bases and 5 bases, there was a span of 9 bases. This CDR3 contains 13 residues. Germline V CDR1 and CDR2: KGHSH, LQKENI. CDR3 residues: CASSPDRIYGYTF. The CDR3 DNA sequence: TGTGCCAGCTCACCAGACAGAATATATGGCTACACCTTC.

In this sample, this clonotype turned up a few times. This chain connects TRBV10-3 to TRBJ2-5, with a weak D call TRBD1 (6 bases). The CDR3 is made up of 13 amino acids. Germline assignment: CDR1 ENHRY and CDR2 SYGVKD. The V and J ends lost 5 bases and 3 bases respectively, with 10 bases between them. The CDR3 sequence: CAISPRQEETQYF. CDR3 in DNA: TGTGCCATCAGTCCCCGACAGGAAGAGACCCAGTACTTC.

In its sample, this clonotype was seen many times. J is TRBJ1-1 and V is TRBV11-2, with no clear D. This CDR3 is built from 12 residues. V was trimmed by 0 bases and J by 5 bases, leaving 4 bases between them. The germline gives CDR1 SGHAT, CDR2 FQNNGV. The CDR3 nucleotides read TGTGCCAGCAGCTTAGAGAGGACTGAAGCTTTCTTT. Translation: CASSLERTEAFF.

The sample holds many counts of this clonotype. The CDR3, as DNA: TGTGCCTGGAGTAGAGACAGTGGGGGTGGCGAGCAGTACGTC. Its translation: CAWSRDSGGGEQYV. The chain employs TRBV30 and TRBJ2-7, with D tentatively TRBD1 or TRBD2 (5 bases each). This CDR3 has 14 residues. V was cut by 2 bases and J by 6 bases, with 17 bases left in between. In germline, CDR1 is GTSNPN, CDR2 SVGIG (reference sequence).

This clonotype was picked up many times. V usage is TRBV6-2 or TRBV6-3 and J usage is TRBJ1-4; D is ambiguous. The germline V and J ends were trimmed by 0 bases and 0 bases, with 17 bases remaining between them. Germline CDR1 reads MNHEY; CDR2 reads SVGEGT. The CDR3 has 19 amino acids. This CDR3 is CASSYSLGRDPATNEKLFF. The CDR3 bases are TGTGCCAGCAGTTACTCTCTTGGGAGAGATCCAGCAACTAATGAAAAACTGTTTTTT.

This clonotype was counted at least ten times. The rearrangement joins TRBV20-1 to TRBJ1-1; 9 bases line up with TRBD1. V dropped 6 bases and J dropped 0; count of bases not matched to a gene: 5. From germline, CDR1 is DFQATT and CDR2 SNEGSKA (reference sequence). The CDR3 covers 14 residues. CDR3 coding DNA: TGCAGTGCCCTACAGGGGGCCGTGAACACTGAAGCTTTCTTT. Its protein is CSALQGAVNTEAFF.

The chain couples TRBV7-9 to TRBJ2-6; 8 bases are shared with TRBD2. With 5 bases clipped from V and 0 bases from J, the junction kept 21 bases outside the gene matches. This CDR3 is built from 22 residues. CDR1 SEHNR and CDR2 FQNEAQ come from the germline V gene (reference sequence). As DNA, the CDR3 is TGTGCCAGCAGCGGCAGGAGGCTAGCGGGTAACCCTATTTACTCTGGGGCCAACGTCCTGACTTTC. It is translated as CASSGRRLAGNPIYSGANVLTF.

The table lists this clonotype with a few counts. The chain couples TRBV2 to TRBJ1-4; 7 bases agree with TRBD1. Losses at the gene ends were 6 bases for V and 6 bases for J; bases not matched to a gene: 13. Germline lookup yields CDR1 SNHLY and CDR2 FYNNEI. The CDR3 loop spans 16 amino acids. For the CDR3, the DNA is TGTGCCAGCAGCCTGACAGGGACGGGGAGAGATGAAAAACTGTTTTTT. Translation: CASSLTGTGRDEKLFF.

This clonotype showed up many times. The chain carries TRBV2 and TRBJ1-3, with no clear D. Germline assignment: CDR1 SNHLY and CDR2 FYNNEI. V lost 6 bases, J lost 4 bases, and 10 bases lay in between. The CDR3 sequence is 13 residues long. The CDR3 reads CASRRDGGNTIYF. The CDR3 nucleotides are TGTGCCAGCAGACGGGATGGGGGAAACACCATATATTTT.

This clonotype appeared many times. This chain uses TRBV27 with TRBJ1-5; 7 bases are shared with TRBD1. Germline V gene sequence: CDR1 MNHEY, CDR2 SMNVEV (reference sequence). The V gene end was trimmed by 6 bases and the J gene end by 4 bases; junction bases not matched to a gene: 3. The CDR3 covers 13 residues. CDR3 nucleotides: TGTGCCAGCAGACAGGGGATTAATCAGCCCCAGCATTTT. Translating it yields CASRQGINQPQHF.

This clonotype was detected a few times. J is TRBJ1-5 and V is TRBV20-1, with D tentatively TRBD1 (6 bases). The CDR3 has 15 amino acids. The V and J ends lost 4 bases and 0 bases respectively, with 13 bases between them. Germline CDR1 DFQATT, CDR2 SNEGSKA (reference sequence). Here the CDR3 DNA reads TGCAGTGCTACCCCGGACAGCTATAGCAATCAGCCCCAGCATTTT. It translates to CSATPDSYSNQPQHF.

The V call is TRBV5-5, the J call TRBJ2-6, with D uncertain. V lost 0 bases to trimming and J lost 2 bases, with 15 bases between them. This CDR3 has 18 residues. Germline lookup yields CDR1 SGHKS and CDR2 YYEKEE (reference sequence). This CDR3 is CASSLDGYVGPGANVLTF. The CDR3 nucleotides are TGTGCCAGCAGCTTGGACGGTTATGTCGGACCTGGGGCCAACGTCCTGACTTTC.

CDR3 coding DNA: TGTGCCAGCAGGGGCGGGAGCAGCTCCAATGAAAAACTGTTTTTT. As protein: CASRGGSSSNEKLFF. The chain carries TRBV12-3 or TRBV12-4 and TRBJ1-4, with D uncertain. This CDR3 is built from 15 residues. V shed 6 bases and J shed 5 bases, with 16 bases lying between them.

This clonotype showed up many times. The rearrangement joins TRBV19 to TRBJ2-2; 9 bases line up with TRBD2. CDR3 length: 16 amino acids. Germline loops: CDR1 LNHDA, CDR2 SQIVND (reference sequence). Trimming cost V 5 bases and J 5 bases; bases outside gene matches: 9. The CDR3 region has the DNA TGTGCCAGTAGTGGCGCTAGCGGGATGGGAACCGGGGAGCTGTTTTTT. Translation: CASSGASGMGTGELFF.

The rearrangement links TRBV7-9 to TRBJ2-7, with D possibly TRBD2 on 5 matching bases. V lost 3 bases, J lost 1 base, and 10 bases lay in between. The CDR3 covers 14 residues. Germline V gene sequence: CDR1 SEHNR, CDR2 FQNEAQ (reference sequence). The CDR3 coding sequence is TGTGCCAGCAGCTTCGAGGGAGAGTCCTACGAGCAGTACTTC. Protein: CASSFEGESYEQYF. The full variable domain, completed using reference TRBV7-9 and TRBJ2-7, is DTGVSQNPRHKITKRGQNVTFRCDPISEHNRLYWYRQTLGQGPEFLTYFQNEAQLEKSRLLSDRFSAERPKGSFSTLEIQRTEQGDSAMYLCASSFEGESYEQYFGPGTRLTVT.

Only a few counts were recorded for this clonotype. One end of the junction varies from germline; a read error may be responsible. The chain recombines TRBV13 with TRBJ2-2; D is perhaps TRBD2 (5 bases). The germline V gene encodes CDR1 PRHDT and CDR2 FYEKMQ (reference sequence). The CDR3 spans 15 residues. CDR3 in amino acids: CASSPWESRTGELCF. DNA for the CDR3: TGTGCCAGCAGCCCATGGGAGTCGCGCACCGGGGAGCTGTGTTTT.